A single sample gave rise to the 5 T cell receptor beta chains below, sequenced in a study of T-cell memory formation after mild COVID-19. TCRdb ran MiXCR on the 5' RACE reads and lists one entry per CDR3 protein. The sample lists hundreds of thousands of distinct CDR3 sequences; roughly 17% were seen once. The sequenced sample was PBMCs or a T cell subset sorted from them (not recorded which). The receptors come from a man younger than 35 who had mild COVID-19 (a few samples of this study predate the infection). Cell type and time point are not known.

Only a few counts were recorded for this clonotype. The genes are TRBV6-2 or TRBV6-3 and TRBJ2-2; 9 nucleotides match TRBD1. Germline loops: CDR1 MNHEY, CDR2 SVGEGT. The CDR3 runs 17 residues. V lost 5 bases, J lost 7 bases, and 14 bases stayed unmatched. Here the CDR3 reads CASSPRRQGGRGGELFF. The CDR3 DNA is TGTGCCAGCAGTCCTCGACGACAGGGGGGACGAGGCGGGGAGCTGTTTTTT.

This sequence joins TRBV5-1 and TRBJ1-2, with D tentatively TRBD1 (5 bases). The germline CDR1 and CDR2 sequences are SGHRS and YFSETQ. V lost 1 base, J lost 8 bases, and 15 bases lay in between. This CDR3 spans 14 amino acids. The CDR3 region is CASSLFQGEGGYTF. The CDR3 DNA reads TGCGCCAGCAGCTTGTTCCAAGGGGAAGGCGGCTACACCTTC.

The chain employs TRBV7-3 and TRBJ2-5, with D perhaps TRBD2 (5 bases). Trimming removed 3 bases at V and 5 bases at J, with 10 bases between. From germline, CDR1 is SGHTA and CDR2 FQGTGA. This CDR3 comprises 13 residues. The CDR3 coding sequence is TGTGCCAGCAGCTTCGACCCGGGGGAGACCCAGTACTTC. It codes for CASSFDPGETQYF.

This clonotype was seen a handful of times. The chain is built from TRBV27 and TRBJ2-5; D gene uncertain. Germline V gene sequence: CDR1 MNHEY, CDR2 SMNVEV (reference sequence). V was shortened by 3 bases and J by 6 bases, with 11 bases between the two germline ends. CDR3 length equals 13 residues. The CDR3 DNA is TGTGCCAGCAGTTTTCGCCAGGCACAGACCCAGTACTTC. Its protein product is CASSFRQAQTQYF.

The V gene is TRBV20-1, the J gene TRBJ2-7, with TRBD1 matching 8 bases. Germline lookup yields CDR1 DFQATT and CDR2 SNEGSKA (reference sequence). With 0 bases clipped from V and 3 bases from J, the junction kept 7 bases outside the gene matches. This CDR3 has 15 residues. CDR3 bases: TGCAGTGCTAGAGATCAGGGGGCCCTCCGCTACGAGCAGTACTTC. Translating gives CSARDQGALRYEQYF.